This TCR beta chain was captured by sequencing in a study of blood T cell repertoires in COVID-19. Background on the study: COVID-19 samples collected from the United States, Italy and Spain covered acute and convalescent phases. In each case, the material was cDNA or gDNA derived from T cells, B-cell-depleted T cells, or PBMCs.

The data were produced by immunoSEQ multiplex PCR, yet TCRdb's version contains in-frame clones alone and is incomplete. The repertoire holds over 150,000 clones, with 94% as singletons. CDR3 length: 13 amino acids. In germline, CDR1 is SGHTA, CDR2 FQGTGA. Trimming removed 5 bases from V and 0 bases from J, with 6 bases in between. Followed over time, Seattle patients had been enrolled while infection was active. Material: peripheral blood. J is TRBJ2-3 and V is TRBV7-3; no firm D call. The receptor was isolated from a man aged 30-40 years with COVID-19, enrolled during active disease. The DNA for the CDR3 is TGTGCCAGCAGCCTCTCTAGCACAGATACGCAGTATTTT. It encodes CASSLSSTDTQYF.